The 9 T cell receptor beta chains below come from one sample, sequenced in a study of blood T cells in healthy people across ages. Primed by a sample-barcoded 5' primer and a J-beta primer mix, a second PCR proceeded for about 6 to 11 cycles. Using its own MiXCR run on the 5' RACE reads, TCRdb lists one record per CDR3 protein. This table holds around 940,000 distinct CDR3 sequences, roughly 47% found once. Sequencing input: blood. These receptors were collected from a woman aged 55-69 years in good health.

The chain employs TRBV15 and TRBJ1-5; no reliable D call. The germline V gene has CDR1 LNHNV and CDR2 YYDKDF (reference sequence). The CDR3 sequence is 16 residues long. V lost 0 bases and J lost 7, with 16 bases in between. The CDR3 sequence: CATSRDSLTILQPQHF. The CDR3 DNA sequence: TGTGCCACCAGCAGAGATTCCTTAACCATATTGCAGCCCCAGCATTTT. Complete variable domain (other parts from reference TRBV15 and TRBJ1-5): DAMVIQNPRYQVTQFGKPVTLSCSQTLNHNVMYWYQQKSSQAPKLLFHYYDKDFNNEADTPDNFQSRRPNTSFCFLDIRSPGLGDTAMYLCATSRDSLTILQPQHFGDGTRLSIL.

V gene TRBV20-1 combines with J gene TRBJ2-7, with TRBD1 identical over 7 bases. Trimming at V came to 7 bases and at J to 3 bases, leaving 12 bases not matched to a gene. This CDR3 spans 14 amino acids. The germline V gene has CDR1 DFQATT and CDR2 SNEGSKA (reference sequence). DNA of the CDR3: TGCAGTGTTCCCGGCCGGGACAGAGGCTACGAGCAGTACTTC. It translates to CSVPGRDRGYEQYF.

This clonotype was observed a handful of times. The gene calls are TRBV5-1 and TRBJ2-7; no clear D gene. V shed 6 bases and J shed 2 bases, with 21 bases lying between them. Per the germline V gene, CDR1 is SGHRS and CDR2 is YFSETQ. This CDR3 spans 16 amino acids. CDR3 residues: CASMTRARLRTYEQYF. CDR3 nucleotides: TGCGCCAGCATGACTCGGGCCCGCCTGAGGACCTACGAGCAGTACTTC.

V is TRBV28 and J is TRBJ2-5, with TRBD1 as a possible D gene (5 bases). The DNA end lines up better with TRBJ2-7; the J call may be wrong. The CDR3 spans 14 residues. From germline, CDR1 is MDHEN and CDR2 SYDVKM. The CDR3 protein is CASRDRSSPYEQYF. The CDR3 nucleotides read TGTGCCAGCCGTGACAGATCATCACCCTACGAGCAGTACTTC.

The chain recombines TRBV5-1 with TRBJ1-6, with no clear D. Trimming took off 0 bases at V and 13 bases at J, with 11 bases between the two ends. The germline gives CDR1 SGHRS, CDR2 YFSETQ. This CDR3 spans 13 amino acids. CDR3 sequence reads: CASSLETEAPLHF. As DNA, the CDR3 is TGCGCCAGCAGCTTGGAAACGGAGGCGCCCCTCCACTTT.

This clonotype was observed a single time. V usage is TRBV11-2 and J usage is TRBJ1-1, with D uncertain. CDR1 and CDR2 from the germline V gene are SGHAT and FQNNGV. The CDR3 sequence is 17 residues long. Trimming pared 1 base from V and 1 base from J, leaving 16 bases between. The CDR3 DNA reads TGTGCCAGCAGCTTAGTGAATAAGGTGTTATGGAACACTGAAGCTTTCTTT. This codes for CASSLVNKVLWNTEAFF.

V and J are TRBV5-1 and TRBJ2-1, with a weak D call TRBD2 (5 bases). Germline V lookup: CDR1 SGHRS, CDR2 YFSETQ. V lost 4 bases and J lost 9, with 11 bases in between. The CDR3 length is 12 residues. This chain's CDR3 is CASSARAGEQFF. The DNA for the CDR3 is TGCGCCAGCAGCGCCCGGGCGGGTGAGCAGTTCTTC.

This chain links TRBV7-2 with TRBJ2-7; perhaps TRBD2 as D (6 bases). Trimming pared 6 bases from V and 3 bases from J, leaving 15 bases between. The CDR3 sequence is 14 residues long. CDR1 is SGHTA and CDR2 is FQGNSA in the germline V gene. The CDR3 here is CASSRTTRSYEQYF. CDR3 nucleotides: TGTGCCAGCAGTCGAACGACTAGGAGCTACGAGCAGTACTTC. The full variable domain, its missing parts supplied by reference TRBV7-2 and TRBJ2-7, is GAGVSQSPSNKVTEKGKDVELRCDPISGHTALYWYRQSLGQGLEFLIYFQGNSAPDKSGLPSDRFSAERTGGSVSTLTIQRTQQEDSAVYLCASSRTTRSYEQYFGPGTRLTVT.

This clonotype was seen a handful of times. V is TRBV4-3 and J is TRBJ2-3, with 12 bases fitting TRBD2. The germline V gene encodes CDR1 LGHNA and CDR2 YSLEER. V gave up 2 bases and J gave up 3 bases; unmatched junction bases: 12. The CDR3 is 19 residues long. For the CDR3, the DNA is TGCGCCAGCAGCCAACAATGGGGACTAGCGGGCGTGGTGACAGATACGCAGTATTTT. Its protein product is CASSQQWGLAGVVTDTQYF.